A single sample is the source of the 32 T cell receptor beta chains below, sequenced in a study of radiotherapy plus CTLA-4 blockade in lung cancer. Sequenced by immunoSEQ multiplex PCR; TCRdb stores in-frame clones only, minus some. The sample includes roughly 73,000 clones, about nine tenths of them seen just once. The sequencing used peripheral blood, collected from a patient treated with radiotherapy plus ipilimumab. The origin of the receptors is a human donor with non-small cell lung cancer that progressed on radiotherapy plus ipilimumab.

The rearrangement uses TRBV18 and TRBJ2-7; 14 positions match TRBD2. V shed 3 bases, J shed 12 bases, and the junction held 7 bases outside the gene matches. The CDR3 totals 14 residues. The germline CDR1 and CDR2 sequences are KGHSH and LQKENI. The CDR3 nucleotides are TGTGCCAGCTCACCGGGGACTAGCGGGAGAGGGCGGTACTTC. Its protein is CASSPGTSGRGRYF.

In its sample, this clone was seen many times. The chain is built from TRBV4-1 and TRBJ1-2; the D is unclear. The V gene's germline CDR1 is MGHRA and CDR2 YSYEKL. V shed 1 base and J shed 6 bases, with 12 bases lying between them. The CDR3 has 14 amino acids. This chain's CDR3 is CASSQGSGIDGYTF. In DNA, the CDR3 is TGCGCCAGCAGCCAAGGTAGCGGGATCGATGGCTACACCTTC.

V is TRBV19 and J is TRBJ1-5, with TRBD1 as a possible D gene (6 bases). Deletions cut 3 bases from V and 2 bases from J, with 11 bases between. The CDR3 is made up of 15 amino acids. Germline CDR1 is LNHDA and CDR2 is SQIVND (reference sequence). The CDR3 DNA is TGTGCCAGTAGTATCACGGGGGGCGGCAATCAGCCCCAGCATTTT. It encodes CASSITGGGNQPQHF.

The chain carries TRBV6-1 and TRBJ2-4, with 7 nucleotides matching TRBD1. Germline-derived CDR1 and CDR2 are MNHNS and SASEGT. The V segment lost 4 bases and the J segment 6 bases; nucleotides outside the gene matches: 9. The CDR3 length is 15 residues. The CDR3 is CASSAMGTARNIQYF. The CDR3 bases are TGTGCCAGCAGTGCCATGGGGACAGCTAGAAACATTCAGTACTTC.

V and J are TRBV2 and TRBJ1-1; D not resolved. From germline, CDR1 is SNHLY and CDR2 FYNNEI. This CDR3 is built from 15 residues. Trimming took 6 bases from V and 1 from J, leaving 15 bases between them. The CDR3 sequence is CASSLREIQNTEAFF. Here the CDR3 DNA reads TGTGCCAGCAGCCTAAGGGAAATACAGAACACTGAAGCTTTCTTT.

J is TRBJ2-7 and V is TRBV28; 8 bases match TRBD1. V lost 5 bases and J lost 7; bases outside the gene matches: 4. This CDR3 has 12 residues. Germline CDR1 MDHEN, CDR2 SYDVKM. CDR3 amino acids: CASSPGGREQYF. The CDR3 DNA follows: TGTGCCAGCAGTCCAGGGGGCAGGGAGCAGTACTTC.

This clone was recorded once. The gene calls are TRBV7-3 and TRBJ2-2; possibly TRBD2 for D (5 bases). Germline CDR1 and CDR2: SGHTA and FQGTGA. Trimming took 0 bases from V and 6 from J, leaving 14 bases between them. CDR3 length: 16 amino acids. This CDR3 reads CASSLTLGRISGELFF. In DNA form, the CDR3 reads TGTGCCAGCAGCTTAACGCTGGGGAGAATCTCCGGGGAGCTGTTTTTT. The variable domain in full, with the rest retrieved from reference TRBV7-3 and TRBJ2-2, is GAGVSQTPSNKVTEKGKYVELRCDPISGHTALYWYRQSLGQGPEFLIYFQGTGAADDSGLPNDRFFAVRPEGSVSTLKIQRTERGDSAVYLCASSLTLGRISGELFFGEGSRLTVL.

V and J are TRBV11-2 and TRBJ2-6; D is possibly TRBD2 (5 bases). The germline CDR1 and CDR2 sequences are SGHAT and FQNNGV. The CDR3 is 19 amino acids. V lost 2 bases and J lost 1, with 18 bases in between. DNA of the CDR3: TGTGCCAGCAGCTTAAACGACTACACCCTTAGTTCTGGGGCCAACGTCCTGACTTTC. This encodes CASSLNDYTLSSGANVLTF.

The V and J genes are TRBV9 and TRBJ2-5; TRBD1 matches 9 bases. The V gene's germline CDR1 is SGDLS and CDR2 YYNGEE. After removal of 3 bases from V and 2 bases from J, the junction contained 5 bases not matched to a gene. This CDR3 has 15 residues. The CDR3 bases are TGTGCCAGCAGCGCCGGACAGGGGAGGCAAGAGACCCAGTACTTC. This sequence encodes CASSAGQGRQETQYF.

This clone was seen only once. The V and J genes are TRBV11-2 and TRBJ2-1; a weak D match, TRBD2 (6 bases). Deletions cut 6 bases from V and 2 bases from J, with 14 bases between. The length of the CDR3 is 15 residues. Germline loops: CDR1 SGHAT, CDR2 FQNNGV. The CDR3 loop is CASSPSVGPYNEQFF. The DNA for the CDR3 is TGTGCCAGCAGTCCTAGCGTGGGGCCCTACAATGAGCAGTTCTTC.

The chain employs TRBV28 and TRBJ1-2, with D maybe TRBD1 (6 bases). The CDR3 loop spans 14 amino acids. Between the trimmed V and J ends, which lost 2 bases and 4 bases, there was a span of 11 bases. Germline V gene data show CDR1 as MDHEN and CDR2 as SYDVKM. CDR3 residues: CASSLAGAPYGYTF. DNA of the CDR3: TGTGCCAGCAGTTTAGCGGGGGCTCCCTATGGCTACACCTTC.

To note about this clone: Other DNA sequences within the sample encode an identical CDR3. This sequence joins TRBV4-2 and TRBJ2-1; D tentatively fits TRBD1 or TRBD2 (5 bases each). The germline V gene encodes CDR1 LGHNA and CDR2 YNFKEQ. Trimming removed 0 bases from V and 4 bases from J, with 10 bases in between. The CDR3 is 15 amino acids. CDR3 protein: CASSQEGDRYNEQFF. CDR3 in DNA: TGTGCCAGCAGCCAAGAGGGAGACAGATACAATGAGCAGTTCTTC.

The rearrangement links TRBV10-2 to TRBJ2-7; tentative D call: TRBD2 (5 bases). V lost 6 bases and J 0 bases, leaving 15 bases between the germline ends. Germline V lookup: CDR1 WSHSY, CDR2 SAAADI. This CDR3 comprises 15 residues. The CDR3 DNA reads TGCGCCAGCAGGGCTACTAGTTCGAGCTCCTACGAGCAGTACGTC. Its translation: CASRATSSSSYEQYV.

This clone was seen once. The chain couples TRBV28 to TRBJ1-4; D unresolved. CDR3 length equals 15 residues. V dropped 2 bases and J dropped 5 bases, with 12 bases sitting between them. Germline-derived CDR1 and CDR2 are MDHEN and SYDVKM. CDR3 nucleotide sequence: TGTGCCAGCAGTTTACAGCGGAGGTCCAATGAAAAACTGTTTTTT. It yields the protein CASSLQRRSNEKLFF.

V and J are TRBV10-3 and TRBJ2-1; D not resolved. The V and J ends lost 11 bases and 5 bases respectively, with 16 bases between them. CDR3 length equals 13 residues. Germline assignment: CDR1 ENHRY and CDR2 SYGVKD. The CDR3 region is CAFSPFRNNEQFF. The CDR3, as DNA: TGTGCCTTCTCCCCATTTAGGAACAATGAGCAGTTCTTC.

The V call is TRBV6-1, the J call TRBJ1-5; D is ambiguous. The CDR3 covers 15 residues. V was shortened by 2 bases and J by 7 bases, with 15 bases between the two germline ends. Germline loops: CDR1 MNHNS, CDR2 SASEGT. The CDR3 loop reads CASSEPRGPDQPQHF. Written as DNA, the CDR3 is TGTGCCAGCAGTGAACCTCGTGGGCCAGACCAGCCCCAGCATTTT.

This clone was found a few times. The chain couples TRBV28 to TRBJ1-2; tentative D call: TRBD1 (6 bases). The ends were cut back, 2 bases at V and 2 bases at J, with 6 bases in the middle. Germline V gene sequence: CDR1 MDHEN, CDR2 SYDVKM. The CDR3 spans 13 residues. The DNA for the CDR3 is TGTGCCAGCAGTTTACAGGGGAACTATGGCTACACCTTC. Its translation: CASSLQGNYGYTF.

Comment on this clone: At one boundary the junction diverges from the germline segment, which might be a read error. The genes are TRBV29-1 and TRBJ1-3, with 8 bases that match TRBD1. Germline values: CDR1 SQVTM, CDR2 ANQGSEA. The CDR3 is 13 amino acids. CDR3 protein: CSVEGAPPGTGFF. In DNA, the CDR3 is TGCAGCGTTGAGGGGGCGCCGCCGGGGACAGGCTTCTTT.

This sequence joins TRBV18 and TRBJ2-5; TRBD1 matches at 9 bases. Germline CDR1 KGHSH, CDR2 LQKENI. The V gene end was trimmed by 3 bases and the J gene end by 5 bases; junction bases not matched to a gene: 4. This CDR3 has 14 residues. The chain's CDR3 is CASSPIQGAETQYF. CDR3 nucleotide sequence: TGTGCCAGCTCACCGATACAGGGGGCTGAGACCCAGTACTTC.

CDR3 protein: CASSIWANTEAFF. In nucleotides, the CDR3 is TGTGCCAGTAGTATCTGGGCGAACACTGAAGCTTTCTTT. The gene calls are TRBV19 and TRBJ1-1; D is unclear. Trimming took 3 bases from V and 1 from J, leaving 6 bases between them. This CDR3 spans 13 amino acids. CDR1 and CDR2 from the germline V gene are LNHDA and SQIVND (reference sequence).

V usage is TRBV11-1 and J usage is TRBJ2-1; 9 nucleotides line up with TRBD1. Per the germline V gene, CDR1 is SGHAT and CDR2 is FQDESV (reference sequence). The CDR3 loop spans 16 amino acids. V lost 4 bases, J lost 13 bases, and 17 bases stayed unmatched. The CDR3, as DNA: TGTGCCAGCAGCTCACCCGACCGGACAGGGGTCATAGCACAGTTCTTC. Translating gives CASSSPDRTGVIAQFF.

Comment on this clone: In the same sample, other DNA sequences code for this CDR3. The chain employs TRBV5-1 and TRBJ1-5, with a weak D call TRBD1 (6 bases). CDR3 length: 14 residues. CDR1 is SGHRS and CDR2 is YFSETQ in the germline V gene. Trimming cost V 2 bases and J 1 base, with 7 bases left between them. The CDR3 DNA follows: TGCGCCAGCAGCTTAGGGGGAAGCAATCAGCCCCAGCATTTT. Protein sequence: CASSLGGSNQPQHF.

CDR3 sequence: CASSYEASYNEQFF. The CDR3 DNA sequence: TGTGCCAGCAGTTACGAAGCCAGCTACAATGAGCAGTTCTTC. The rearrangement uses TRBV6-6 and TRBJ2-1, with D unclear. Trimming stripped 2 bases from V and 3 bases from J, with 8 bases between. CDR1 and CDR2 (germline): MNHNY, SVGAGI (reference sequence). The CDR3 contains 14 residues.

The V call is TRBV27, the J call TRBJ1-5; D is unresolved. V lost 0 bases, J lost 2 bases, and 8 bases lay in between. The germline gives CDR1 MNHEY, CDR2 SMNVEV (reference sequence). The CDR3 loop spans 15 amino acids. Here the CDR3 reads CASSLSGAGNQPQHF. CDR3 DNA sequence: TGTGCCAGCAGTTTATCAGGCGCGGGCAATCAGCCCCAGCATTTT.

J is TRBJ2-3 and V is TRBV2; D remains ambiguous. V was cut by 3 bases and J by 0 bases, with 7 bases left in between. This CDR3 has 14 amino acids. Germline assignment: CDR1 SNHLY and CDR2 FYNNEI. In DNA, the CDR3 is TGTGCCAGCAGTGAGTTTCTTAGCACAGATACGCAGTATTTT. Translating gives CASSEFLSTDTQYF.

The chain uses TRBV21-1 and TRBJ2-7; TRBD1 is taken as the D call from the table, unchecked against the DNA. TRBV21-1 is a pseudogene locus. The CDR3 covers 16 residues. Written as DNA, the CDR3 is TGTGCCAGCAGCAAAGCTTATACGGACAGTCTCTACGAGCAGTACGTC. Translation gives CASSKAYTDSLYEQYV.

The V call is TRBV19, the J call TRBJ2-6; D possibly corresponds to TRBD1 (6 bases). Between the trimmed V and J ends, which lost 5 bases and 2 bases, there was a span of 13 bases. CDR1 LNHDA and CDR2 SQIVND come from the germline V gene (reference sequence). This CDR3 is built from 16 residues. For the CDR3, the DNA is TGTGCCAGTAGTTCTCCCAACAGGGCTGGGGCCAACGTCCTGACTTTC. Encoded protein: CASSSPNRAGANVLTF. The variable domain in full, with the rest retrieved from reference TRBV19 and TRBJ2-6, is DGGITQSPKYLFRKEGQNVTLSCEQNLNHDAMYWYRQDPGQGLRLIYYSQIVNDFQKGDIAEGYSVSREKKESFPLTVTSAQKNPTAFYLCASSSPNRAGANVLTFGAGSRLTVL.

As regards this clone: It differs at one base from a far larger clone, so likely a read error. This sequence joins TRBV30 and TRBJ2-1; TRBD2 aligns across 7 bases. There are 16 residues in the CDR3. Germline lookup yields CDR1 GTSNPN and CDR2 SVGIG (reference sequence). After removal of 4 bases from V and 5 bases from J, the junction contained 14 bases not matched to a gene. Here the CDR3 reads CAWNFGGSGSNNEQFF. Here the CDR3 DNA reads TGTGCCTGGAATTTCGGGGGGAGCGGATCTAACAATGAGCAGTTCTTC.

V usage is TRBV6-5 and J usage is TRBJ2-4; the D is unclear. The V gene lost 5 bases and the J gene lost 1 base, with 9 bases spanning the gap. Germline CDR1 reads MNHEY; CDR2 reads SVGAGI. The CDR3 loop spans 14 amino acids. The CDR3 protein is CASSPGPAKNIQYF. The CDR3 DNA sequence: TGTGCCAGCAGTCCCGGTCCTGCCAAAAACATTCAGTACTTC.

The genes are TRBV5-4 and TRBJ2-1, with D unresolved. CDR1 and CDR2 from the germline V gene are SGHNT and YYREEE (reference sequence). This CDR3 is built from 12 residues. Trimming took 0 bases from V and 10 from J, leaving 8 bases between them. The CDR3 loop reads CASSLDQREQFF. In nucleotides, the CDR3 is TGTGCCAGCAGCTTGGATCAGCGAGAGCAGTTCTTC.

This clone has just one count. The CDR3 sequence is CASSVDTAQETQYF. The CDR3 coding sequence is TGTGCCAGCAGCGTAGACACAGCCCAAGAGACCCAGTACTTC. The chain carries TRBV9 and TRBJ2-5, with D uncertain. The CDR3 runs to 14 residues. The germline V gene has CDR1 SGDLS and CDR2 YYNGEE. Trimming removed 0 bases from V and 1 base from J, with 7 bases in between.

This clone has a single count. The chain carries TRBV10-3 and TRBJ2-1; 11 bases are a match to TRBD2. The trim removed 5 bases at V and 9 bases at J, leaving 15 bases unmatched. The germline V gene encodes CDR1 ENHRY and CDR2 SYGVKD. The CDR3 consists of 17 residues. The CDR3, as DNA: TGTGCCATCAGTCTCAAACCACCGGGACTAGCGGTCTCTGAGCAGTTCTTC. Protein sequence: CAISLKPPGLAVSEQFF.